Each of the 16 T cell receptor beta chains below was sequenced from the same sample in a study of cytomegalovirus exposure and HLA in healthy donors. PCR amplification relied on 60 Vbeta primers (plus 13 Jbeta primers). The data were produced by immunoSEQ multiplex PCR, yet TCRdb's version contains in-frame clones alone and is incomplete. The ten top clones account for approximately 9.9%, within a sample of tens of thousands of clones. Sequenced input: PBMCs. The receptors shown here come from a woman aged 45-65 years in good health and CMV-seropositive.

The rearrangement joins TRBV6-6 to TRBJ2-7; TRBD1 matches 7 bases. CDR1 is MNHNY and CDR2 is SVGAGI in the germline V gene (reference sequence). V was clipped by 2 bases and J by 5 bases; unmatched bases: 3. The CDR3 runs 13 residues. CDR3: CASSYRQGDEQYF. The CDR3 nucleotides read TGTGCCAGCAGTTACAGGCAGGGGGACGAGCAGTACTTC.

The chain carries TRBV6-5 and TRBJ2-4; 7 bases map to TRBD1. Germline CDR1 and CDR2: MNHEY and SVGAGI. V was pared by 5 bases and J by 8 bases, with 9 bases of the junction left unmatched. This CDR3 region has 14 residues. CDR3: CASSLQGWSDIQYF. Here the CDR3 DNA reads TGTGCCAGCAGTCTACAGGGGTGGTCGGACATTCAGTACTTC.

The chain combines TRBV30 with TRBJ1-2, with D perhaps matching TRBD1 (5 bases). The CDR3 totals 11 residues. Per germline, CDR1 GTSNPN and CDR2 SVGIG (reference sequence). Trimming shortened V by 4 bases and J by 2 bases, and 5 bases separated the two germline ends. CDR3 in DNA: TGTGCCTGGACAGGGAACTATGGCTACACCTTC. The encoded protein is CAWTGNYGYTF.

CDR3 DNA sequence: TGTGCCAGCAGCCTAACGGAGCGGGAGGTCCCCTACGAGCAGTACTTC. Amino acids: CASSLTEREVPYEQYF. The V call is TRBV28, the J call TRBJ2-7; the match to TRBD2 covers 9 bases. V lost 6 bases to trimming and J lost 2 bases; unmatched junction nucleotides: 11. The CDR3 totals 16 residues. Germline V CDR1 and CDR2: MDHEN, SYDVKM.

This chain joins TRBV4-3 and TRBJ1-2; D may be TRBD1 (5 bases). The V and J ends lost 0 bases and 8 bases respectively, with 13 bases between them. The V gene's germline CDR1 is LGHNA and CDR2 YSLEER. The CDR3 runs 14 residues. CDR3 DNA sequence: TGCGCCAGCAGCCAAGATCCAGGGTTGTACGGCTACACCTTC. Its translation: CASSQDPGLYGYTF.

The chain combines TRBV28 with TRBJ1-4, with 8 bases lining up with TRBD1. The V gene end was trimmed by 3 bases and the J gene end by 4 bases; junction bases not matched to a gene: 1. Per the germline V gene, CDR1 is MDHEN and CDR2 is SYDVKM. This CDR3 comprises 14 residues. The CDR3 DNA is TGTGCCAGCAGTTTGGACAGGGTTAATGAAAAACTGTTTTTT. This gives the protein CASSLDRVNEKLFF.

The chain links TRBV10-3 to TRBJ2-3, with unresolved D. The CDR3 length is 16 residues. Trimming pared 3 bases from V and 0 bases from J, leaving 13 bases between. Germline V lookup: CDR1 ENHRY, CDR2 SYGVKD. The CDR3 region is CAISDTTAASTDTQYF. CDR3 bases: TGTGCCATCAGTGATACGACGGCGGCTAGCACAGATACGCAGTATTTT.

The V call is TRBV28, the J call TRBJ2-3; 9 nucleotides match TRBD2. Germline CDR1 MDHEN, CDR2 SYDVKM. The CDR3 runs 15 residues. Trimming at V came to 4 bases and at J to 4 bases, leaving 6 bases not matched to a gene. CDR3 coding DNA: TGTGCCAGCAGTTCCCGCGGGAGGGGGCCAGATACGCAGTATTTT. It yields the protein CASSSRGRGPDTQYF.

The V and J genes are TRBV6-1 and TRBJ1-6, with TRBD1 matching 7 bases. V lost 5 bases to trimming and J lost 11 bases; unmatched junction nucleotides: 6. From germline, CDR1 is MNHNS and CDR2 SASEGT. CDR3 size: 13 residues. The CDR3 is CASSRQGIAPLHF. The CDR3 DNA reads TGTGCCAGCAGTCGACAGGGCATCGCACCCCTCCACTTT.

This chain uses TRBV19 with TRBJ1-5; TRBD1 agrees at 12 bases. This CDR3 region has 16 residues. With V trimmed by 4 bases and J by 6 bases, 7 bases remained unmatched. Germline V CDR1 and CDR2: LNHDA, SQIVND (reference sequence). As DNA, the CDR3 is TGTGCCAGTAGTAGGGGGGGACAGGGGGCAATTCAGCCCCAGCATTTT. It is translated as CASSRGGQGAIQPQHF.

The chain is built from TRBV25-1 and TRBJ1-1; tentatively, D is TRBD1 (5 bases). The germline V gene has CDR1 MGHDK and CDR2 SYGVNS. V was pared by 0 bases and J by 11 bases, with 19 bases between. This CDR3 comprises 15 residues. CDR3 sequence: CASSEYGGSIGAAFF. The CDR3 nucleotides are TGTGCCAGCAGTGAATACGGGGGTAGCATTGGGGCGGCTTTCTTT.

CDR3 region: CASSYSGGRNTEAFF. For the CDR3, the DNA is TGTGCCAGCAGTTACTCAGGCGGAAGGAACACTGAAGCTTTCTTT. J is TRBJ1-1 and V is TRBV6-5; D uncertain. The CDR3 covers 15 residues. Germline V gene data show CDR1 as MNHEY and CDR2 as SVGAGI. V was cut by 0 bases and J by 1 base, with 9 bases left in between.

The chain has TRBV28 and TRBJ2-7; D is unresolved. This CDR3 region has 11 residues. Germline V CDR1 and CDR2: MDHEN, SYDVKM. V lost 5 bases to trimming and J lost 3 bases, with 5 bases between them. CDR3 sequence reads: CASSHSYEQYF. The CDR3 nucleotides are TGTGCCAGCAGTCACAGCTACGAGCAGTACTTC.

This chain links TRBV28 with TRBJ2-7; tentatively, D is TRBD2 (6 bases). This CDR3 comprises 13 residues. V was cut by 10 bases and J by 2 bases, with 15 bases left in between. Germline V lookup: CDR1 MDHEN, CDR2 SYDVKM. The CDR3 loop reads CATLSGSTYEQYF. The DNA of the CDR3 is TGTGCCACCCTGTCCGGGAGCACCTACGAGCAGTACTTC.

The V call is TRBV7-9, the J call TRBJ2-7; TRBD1 agrees at 9 bases. V shed 5 bases and J 9 bases; nucleotides not matched to a gene: 14. Germline assignment: CDR1 SEHNR and CDR2 FQNEAQ (reference sequence). This CDR3 is built from 15 residues. The CDR3 bases are TGTGCCAGCAGCGGGGCGGGACAGGGTATGTTCGGGCAGTACTTC. It specifies CASSGAGQGMFGQYF. The full variable domain, rest sourced from reference TRBV7-9 and TRBJ2-7, is DTGVSQNPRHKITKRGQNVTFRCDPISEHNRLYWYRQTLGQGPEFLTYFQNEAQLEKSRLLSDRFSAERPKGSFSTLEIQRTEQGDSAMYLCASSGAGQGMFGQYFGPGTRLTVT.

V is TRBV7-9 and J is TRBJ1-6; D not certain. Germline V gene lookup returns CDR1 SEHNR and CDR2 FQNEAQ (reference sequence). The V and J ends lost 0 bases and 2 bases respectively, with 14 bases between them. The CDR3 contains 18 residues. CDR3 sequence reads: CASSLANADWPYNSPLHF. The CDR3 nucleotides read TGTGCCAGCAGCTTAGCTAACGCCGACTGGCCCTATAATTCACCCCTCCACTTT.